This T cell receptor beta chain derives from a study of blood T cell repertoires in COVID-19. Produced via immunoSEQ multiplex PCR; TCRdb's table is partial and in-frame only. The sample consists of 49,000 or so clones, approximately 83% of them appearing once. Germline V CDR1 and CDR2: KGHSH, LQKENI. Trimming cost V 6 bases and J 4 bases, with 3 bases left between them. The CDR3 has 11 residues. This sequence joins TRBV18 and TRBJ2-2; D call uncertain. Input material: peripheral blood. This sequence originates from a woman of 80 years or more with COVID-19, enrolled during active disease. Here the CDR3 DNA reads TGTGCCAGCTCCTCCACCGGGGAGCTGTTTTTT. The encoded protein is CASSSTGELFF.